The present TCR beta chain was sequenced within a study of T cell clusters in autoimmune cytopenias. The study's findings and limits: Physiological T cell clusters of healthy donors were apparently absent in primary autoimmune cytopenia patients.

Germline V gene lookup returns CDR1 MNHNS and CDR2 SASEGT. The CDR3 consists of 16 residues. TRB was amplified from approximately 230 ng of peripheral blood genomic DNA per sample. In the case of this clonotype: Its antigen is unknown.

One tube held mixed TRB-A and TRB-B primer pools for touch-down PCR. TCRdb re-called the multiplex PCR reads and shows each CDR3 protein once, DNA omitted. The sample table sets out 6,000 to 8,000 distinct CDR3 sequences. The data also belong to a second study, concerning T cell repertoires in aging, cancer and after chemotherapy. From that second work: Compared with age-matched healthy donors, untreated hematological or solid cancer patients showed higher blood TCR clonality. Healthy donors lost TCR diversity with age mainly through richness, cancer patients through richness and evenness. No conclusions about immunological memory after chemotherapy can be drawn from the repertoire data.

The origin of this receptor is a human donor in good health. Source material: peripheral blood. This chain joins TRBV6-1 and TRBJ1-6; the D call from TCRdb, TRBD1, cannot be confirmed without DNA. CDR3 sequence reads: CASRGGQSSYNSPLHF.